The clone carrying this T cell receptor beta chain has a single count. The CDR3 extends over 14 amino acids. V dropped 1 base and J dropped 3 bases, with 9 bases sitting between them. Germline V lookup: CDR1 LNHDA, CDR2 SQIVND (reference sequence). This specimen comes from a study of blood T cell repertoires in COVID-19. TCRdb's table, derived via immunoSEQ multiplex PCR, lists solely in-frame clones and lacks some. The sample includes around 230,000 clones, 86% of them seen just once. This TCR derives from a woman aged 40 to 49 with acute COVID-19. The specimen was PBMCs or T cells enriched from blood (not recorded which). This chain uses TRBV19 with TRBJ1-1; D is perhaps TRBD1 (6 bases). CDR3 in amino acids: CASSIVHRDTEAFF. For the CDR3, the DNA is TGTGCCAGTAGTATAGTGCACAGGGACACTGAAGCTTTCTTT.